These 23 T cell receptor beta chains were sequenced from one sample in a study of CD8 T cells in Susac syndrome. About 0.45 to 1 ug RNA was reverse transcribed with random hexamers. TCRdb reanalysed the immunoSEQ multiplex PCR reads using MiXCR and keeps one entry per CDR3 protein. In the table there are about 200,000 distinct CDR3 sequences, about 95% of which are singletons. The sample was CD4+ T cells from PBMCs. These receptors originate from a human donor in good health.

The J gene is TRBJ1-1, the V gene TRBV20-1; D perhaps matches TRBD1 (5 bases). The CDR3 totals 13 residues. V lost 2 bases, J lost 8 bases, and 15 bases lay in between. Germline V lookup: CDR1 DFQATT, CDR2 SNEGSKA (reference sequence). DNA of the CDR3: TGCAGTGCTAGAATTTCCCTGCAGGGCGAAGCTTTCTTT. Protein: CSARISLQGEAFF.

The chain employs TRBV12-3 or TRBV12-4 and TRBJ2-3, with 8 bases fitting TRBD1. V was pared by 7 bases and J by 6 bases, with 3 bases of the junction left unmatched. The CDR3 runs 12 residues. The CDR3, as DNA: TGTGCCAGCAAGGACAGGGCGGATACGCAGTATTTT. It is translated as CASKDRADTQYF.

The V gene is TRBV13, the J gene TRBJ2-7, with D hard to call. Germline CDR1 is PRHDT and CDR2 is FYEKMQ (reference sequence). V lost 0 bases, J lost 4 bases, and 10 bases lay in between. This CDR3 is built from 14 residues. The CDR3 DNA follows: TGTGCCAGCAGCTTAGGTGGTCAGACTTACGAGCAGTACTTC. It yields the protein CASSLGGQTYEQYF.

Here the CDR3 reads CASTQGGHNEQYV. Written as DNA, the CDR3 is TGTGCCAGCACCCAAGGGGGACACAACGAGCAGTACGTC. The genes are TRBV28 and TRBJ2-7, with a weak D call TRBD1 (6 bases). V was pared by 7 bases and J by 5 bases, with 15 bases between. This CDR3 comprises 13 residues. Germline assignment: CDR1 MDHEN and CDR2 SYDVKM.

This chain connects TRBV29-1 to TRBJ2-1, with TRBD2 matching over 8 bases. Germline V gene sequence: CDR1 SQVTM, CDR2 ANQGSEA. The CDR3 sequence is 13 residues long. V lost 7 bases to trimming and J lost 4 bases; unmatched junction nucleotides: 6. CDR3 nucleotides: TGCAGCGCTTGGACTAGCCGATACAATGAGCAGTTCTTC. Translating it yields CSAWTSRYNEQFF.

The V gene is TRBV20-1, the J gene TRBJ1-2, with 10 bases that match TRBD1. The CDR3 length is 15 residues. Trimming at V came to 0 bases and at J to 8 bases, leaving 9 bases not matched to a gene. CDR1 and CDR2 (germline): DFQATT, SNEGSKA (reference sequence). DNA of the CDR3: TGCAGTGCTAGAGATCGAGACAGGGGGCGCGTGGGCTACACCTTC. It translates to CSARDRDRGRVGYTF.

The chain is built from TRBV12-3 or TRBV12-4 and TRBJ2-3; D perhaps matches TRBD1 (7 bases). This CDR3 region has 14 residues. Trimming removed 7 bases at V and 4 bases at J, with 15 bases between. CDR3 DNA sequence: TGTGCCAGCACATCAGCAGGGGGGCCAGATACGCAGTATTTT. Its translation is CASTSAGGPDTQYF.

This chain connects TRBV14 to TRBJ2-3; D ambiguous. Germline values: CDR1 SGHDN, CDR2 FVKESK. Trimming stripped 0 bases from V and 1 base from J, with 11 bases between. The CDR3 spans 16 residues. CDR3 nucleotides: TGTGCCAGCAGCCAAGATCGTGGGTTAGGCACAGATACGCAGTATTTT. Its protein is CASSQDRGLGTDTQYF. Combining the CDR3 with reference TRBV14 and TRBJ2-3 gives the whole variable domain EAGVTQFPSHSVIEKGQTVTLRCDPISGHDNLYWYRRVMGKEIKFLLHFVKESKQDESGMPNNRFLAERTGGTYSTLKVQPAELEDSGVYFCASSQDRGLGTDTQYFGPGTRLTVL.

The chain has TRBV5-6 and TRBJ2-7; TRBD2 agrees at 8 bases. The CDR3 has 14 residues. Trimming cost V 6 bases and J 3 bases; bases outside gene matches: 8. CDR1 is SGHDT and CDR2 is YYEEEE in the germline V gene. The CDR3 bases are TGTGCCAGCACCACCCCCAGCGGGAGCTACGAGCAGTACGTC. Translation gives CASTTPSGSYEQYV.

The CDR3 reads CASSPGGASTDTQYF. In DNA form, the CDR3 reads TGTGCCAGCAGCCCTGGGGGGGCGAGCACAGATACGCAGTATTTT. The rearrangement joins TRBV13 to TRBJ2-3; D perhaps matches TRBD2 (7 bases). The V gene lost 5 bases and the J gene lost 0 bases, with 12 bases spanning the gap. The germline V gene encodes CDR1 PRHDT and CDR2 FYEKMQ (reference sequence). The CDR3 sequence is 15 residues long.

Here the CDR3 DNA reads TGTGCCAGCAGTTTACCGGACAGCACGTCCTACGAGCAGTACTTC. Translated: CASSLPDSTSYEQYF. The chain recombines TRBV27 with TRBJ2-7; weak D call: TRBD1 (6 bases). With 2 bases removed from V and 1 base from J, the gap between germline ends came to 12 bases. This CDR3 is built from 15 residues. Germline lookup yields CDR1 MNHEY and CDR2 SMNVEV (reference sequence).

This rearrangement joins TRBV29-1 to TRBJ1-3; D unresolved. Trimming shortened V by 4 bases and J by 0 bases, and 10 bases separated the two germline ends. CDR3 length: 14 residues. Germline-derived CDR1 and CDR2 are SQVTM and ANQGSEA. The CDR3 region has the DNA TGCAGCGTTGCGGGCATGAGCTCTGGAAACACCATATATTTT. Translating it yields CSVAGMSSGNTIYF.

The chain has TRBV2 and TRBJ2-7, with 8 bases aligning to TRBD2. The junction had 9 bases not matched to a gene; V was cut back by 6 bases and J by 2 bases. The CDR3 is made up of 15 amino acids. CDR1 is SNHLY and CDR2 is FYNNEI in the germline V gene. In DNA, the CDR3 is TGTGCCAGCAGACCGAGCGGGGGCGTTACCTACGAGCAGTACTTC. Amino acid sequence: CASRPSGGVTYEQYF.

The rearrangement joins TRBV20-1 to TRBJ1-2; D gene ambiguous. Trimming stripped 3 bases from V and 5 bases from J, with 10 bases between. From germline, CDR1 is DFQATT and CDR2 SNEGSKA (reference sequence). CDR3 length: 12 residues. This CDR3 is CSARDGPYGYTF. The CDR3 bases are TGCAGTGCTAGGGACGGGCCGTATGGCTACACCTTC.

V is TRBV6-5 and J is TRBJ1-6; maybe TRBD1 (6 bases). Trimming took off 2 bases at V and 5 bases at J, with 13 bases between the two ends. The CDR3 consists of 16 residues. Germline CDR1 and CDR2: MNHEY and SVGAGI. CDR3 sequence: CASSYSGQFNNSPLHF. The CDR3, as DNA: TGTGCCAGCAGTTACAGCGGACAGTTTAATAATTCACCCCTCCACTTT.

This chain connects TRBV6-1 to TRBJ2-3; TRBD2 matches 8 bases. V was clipped by 4 bases and J by 8 bases; unmatched bases: 2. Germline-derived CDR1 and CDR2 are MNHNS and SASEGT. The CDR3 runs 12 residues. The CDR3 sequence: CASSAGLGTQYF. CDR3 coding DNA: TGTGCCAGCAGTGCGGGACTAGGTACGCAGTATTTT.

This rearrangement joins TRBV7-3 to TRBJ2-2; D may be TRBD1 or TRBD2 (5 bases each). The germline V gene has CDR1 SGHTA and CDR2 FQGTGA. Between the trimmed V and J ends, which lost 5 bases and 2 bases, there was a span of 12 bases. This CDR3 comprises 15 residues. The CDR3 bases are TGTGCCAGCAGCCCCAACGGGGCTAACACCGGGGAGCTGTTTTTT. This encodes CASSPNGANTGELFF. Full variable domain (rest looked up from reference TRBV7-3 and TRBJ2-2): GAGVSQTPSNKVTEKGKYVELRCDPISGHTALYWYRQSLGQGPEFLIYFQGTGAADDSGLPNDRFFAVRPEGSVSTLKIQRTERGDSAVYLCASSPNGANTGELFFGEGSRLTVL.

The J gene is TRBJ2-7, the V gene TRBV20-1, with 8 bases lining up with TRBD1. The V gene's germline CDR1 is DFQATT and CDR2 SNEGSKA (reference sequence). J lost 3 bases, V lost 1 base, and 2 bases had no gene match. This CDR3 spans 13 amino acids. The CDR3 reads CSARGTGGYEQYV. The CDR3 DNA sequence: TGCAGTGCTAGAGGTACAGGGGGCTACGAGCAGTACGTC.

V and J are TRBV15 and TRBJ2-5; no firm D call. CDR3 size: 15 residues. V shed 1 base and J shed 1 base, with 10 bases lying between them. The germline V gene has CDR1 LNHNV and CDR2 YYDKDF (reference sequence). DNA of the CDR3: TGTGCCACCAGCAGAGTGGGTCAATTCCAAGAGACCCAGTACTTC. This translates into CATSRVGQFQETQYF. Supplemented by reference TRBV15 and TRBJ2-5, the full variable domain reads DAMVIQNPRYQVTQFGKPVTLSCSQTLNHNVMYWYQQKSSQAPKLLFHYYDKDFNNEADTPDNFQSRRPNTSFCFLDIRSPGLGDTAMYLCATSRVGQFQETQYFGPGTRLLVL.

This chain links TRBV23-1 with TRBJ2-1; unclear D gene. TRBV23-1 is designated an ORF whose function remains uncertain. The CDR3 consists of 14 residues. V lost 2 bases and J lost 8, with 13 bases in between. The CDR3 nucleotides are TGCGCCAGCAGTCAAGGATCGCTATGGGATGAGCAGTTCTTC. Translating it yields CASSQGSLWDEQFF.

Only one count was recorded for this clonotype. The chain has TRBV27 and TRBJ2-7; 8 bases are a match to TRBD1. Germline V gene lookup returns CDR1 MNHEY and CDR2 SMNVEV (reference sequence). This CDR3 contains 13 residues. The ends lost 6 bases at V and 4 bases at J; junction bases unmatched: 5. CDR3 region: CASRDRDKYEQYF. The CDR3 DNA reads TGTGCCAGCAGGGACAGGGACAAGTACGAGCAGTACTTC.

This rearrangement joins TRBV2 to TRBJ2-7, with 7 bases lining up with TRBD2. Germline-derived CDR1 and CDR2 are SNHLY and FYNNEI. The CDR3 is made up of 14 amino acids. With V trimmed by 6 bases and J by 7 bases, 12 bases remained unmatched. This CDR3 is CASRNRDLGGEQYF. In nucleotides, the CDR3 is TGTGCCAGCAGAAACCGGGACCTCGGGGGGGAGCAGTACTTC.

The chain combines TRBV6-2 or TRBV6-3 with TRBJ2-7; perhaps TRBD2 as D (7 bases). This CDR3 has 14 amino acids. V was clipped by 6 bases and J by 4 bases, with 16 bases between them. Looked up from germline, CDR1 is MNHEY and CDR2 is SVGEGT. This CDR3 reads CASSPAGAEYEQYF. The CDR3 DNA reads TGTGCCAGCAGCCCCGCGGGGGCGGAGTACGAGCAGTACTTC.